This TCR beta chain came from a study of T-cell reconstitution after alpha-beta-depleted transplantation in children. General study results and limits: In some patients, recipient T cells and intrathymic progenitors surviving conditioning explained high day-60 diversity. About two months after transplant, alpha-beta T cells reportedly came from several hundred expanded graft clones.

TCRbeta library construction was performed incorporating unique molecular identifiers. TCRdb called the PCR reads again in MiXCR, with one record for every CDR3 protein. The sample records a few hundred thousand distinct CDR3 sequences, 25% to 30% being singletons. Turning to this clonotype: The target antigen is unknown.

CDR3 size: 16 residues. The junction had 10 bases not matched to a gene; V was cut back by 4 bases and J by 7 bases. The V and J genes are TRBV12-3 or TRBV12-4 and TRBJ1-3; TRBD1 matches at 10 bases. This sequence originates from a boy younger than two with Wiskott-Aldrich syndrome, due to receive a stem cell transplant. The specimen comprised PBMCs, sampled before TCRalphabeta/CD19-depleted stem cell transplant. CDR3: CASSSTGGVSRNTIYF. The CDR3 DNA sequence: TGTGCCAGCAGTTCGACAGGGGGCGTCTCTCGGAACACCATATATTTT.